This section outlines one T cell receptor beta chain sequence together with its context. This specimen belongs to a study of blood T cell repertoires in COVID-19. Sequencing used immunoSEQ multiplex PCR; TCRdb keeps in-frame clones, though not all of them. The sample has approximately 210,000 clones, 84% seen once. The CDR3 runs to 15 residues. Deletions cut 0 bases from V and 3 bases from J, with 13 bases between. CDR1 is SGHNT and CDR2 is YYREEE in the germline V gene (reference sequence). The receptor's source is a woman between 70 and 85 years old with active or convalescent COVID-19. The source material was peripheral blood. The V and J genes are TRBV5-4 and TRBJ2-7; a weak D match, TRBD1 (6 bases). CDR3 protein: CASSLDRDLIYEQYF. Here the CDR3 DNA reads TGTGCCAGCAGCTTGGACAGGGATTTAATCTACGAGCAGTACTTC.